This entry concerns a single T cell receptor (beta chain). The antigen is undetermined. The PCR ran on 60 Vbeta and 13 Jbeta primers. Only in-frame clones appear in the TCRdb table, and some are missing; sequencing was by immunoSEQ multiplex PCR. Here the sample spans roughly 84,000 clones, roughly 80% being singletons. These data belong to a study of cytomegalovirus exposure and HLA in healthy donors. V lost 4 bases and J lost 0; bases outside the gene matches: 4. The germline V gene has CDR1 SGHKS and CDR2 YYEKEE (reference sequence). The CDR3 has 15 residues. Study-wide results and limits: TCR beta chain V- and J-gene trimming was linked, in a later analysis, to a missense variant in DCLRE1C.

The clonotype comes from a human donor in good health. Sequencing was carried out using PBMCs. This chain connects TRBV5-5 to TRBJ2-5; 9 nucleotides agree with TRBD1. DNA of the CDR3: TGTGCCAGCAGCGTCAGGACAGGGGACCAAGAGACCCAGTACTTC. This translates into CASSVRTGDQETQYF.